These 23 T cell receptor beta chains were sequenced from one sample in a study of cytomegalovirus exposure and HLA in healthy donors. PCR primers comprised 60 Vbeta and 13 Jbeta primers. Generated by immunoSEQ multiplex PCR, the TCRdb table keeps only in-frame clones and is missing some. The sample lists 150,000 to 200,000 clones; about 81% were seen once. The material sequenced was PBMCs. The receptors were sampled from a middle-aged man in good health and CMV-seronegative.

Here the CDR3 reads CASSLAQGLMNTEAFF. CDR3 nucleotide sequence: TGTGCCAGCAGCTTAGCGCAGGGGCTCATGAACACTGAAGCTTTCTTT. V and J are TRBV7-8 and TRBJ1-1; D possibly corresponds to TRBD1 (6 bases). Germline loops: CDR1 SGHVS, CDR2 FQNEAQ. The CDR3 sequence is 16 residues long. V was clipped by 0 bases and J by 0 bases, with 11 bases between them.

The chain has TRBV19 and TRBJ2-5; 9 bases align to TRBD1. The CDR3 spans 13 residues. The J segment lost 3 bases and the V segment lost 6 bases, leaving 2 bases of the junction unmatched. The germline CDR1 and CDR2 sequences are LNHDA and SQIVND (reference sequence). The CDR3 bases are TGTGCCAGTAGCGGGGACAGGGAAGAGACCCAGTACTTC. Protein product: CASSGDREETQYF.

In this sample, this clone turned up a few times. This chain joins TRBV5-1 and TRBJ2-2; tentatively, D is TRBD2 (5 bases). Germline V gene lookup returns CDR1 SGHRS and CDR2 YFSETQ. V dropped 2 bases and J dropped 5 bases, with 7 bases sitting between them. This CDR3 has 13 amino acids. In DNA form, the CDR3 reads TGCGCCAGCAGCTTCCTAGCAACCGGGGAGCTGTTTTTT. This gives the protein CASSFLATGELFF.

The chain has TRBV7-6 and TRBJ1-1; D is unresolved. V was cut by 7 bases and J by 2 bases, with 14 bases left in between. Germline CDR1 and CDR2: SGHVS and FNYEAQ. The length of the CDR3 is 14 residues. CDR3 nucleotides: TGTGCCAGCACCTATCAAGACATAAACACTGAAGCTTTCTTT. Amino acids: CASTYQDINTEAFF. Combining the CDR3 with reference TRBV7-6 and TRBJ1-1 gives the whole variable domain GAGVSQSPRYKVTKRGQDVALRCDPISGHVSLYWYRQALGQGPEFLTYFNYEAQQDKSGLPNDRFSAERPEGSISTLTIQRTEQRDSAMYRCASTYQDINTEAFFGQGTRLTVV.

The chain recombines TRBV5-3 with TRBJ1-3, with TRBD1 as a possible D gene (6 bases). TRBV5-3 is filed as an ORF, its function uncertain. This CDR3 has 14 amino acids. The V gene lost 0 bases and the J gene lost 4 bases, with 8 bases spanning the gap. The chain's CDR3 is CARSLGTAGNTIYF. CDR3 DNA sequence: TGTGCCAGAAGCTTGGGGACAGCCGGAAACACCATATATTTT.

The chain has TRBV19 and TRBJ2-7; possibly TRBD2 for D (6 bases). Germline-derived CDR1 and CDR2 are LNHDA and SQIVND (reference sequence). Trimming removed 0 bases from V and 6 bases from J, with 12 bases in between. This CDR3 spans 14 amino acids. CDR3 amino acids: CASSIDGRDGEQYF. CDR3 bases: TGTGCCAGTAGTATAGATGGGCGGGATGGCGAGCAGTACTTC.

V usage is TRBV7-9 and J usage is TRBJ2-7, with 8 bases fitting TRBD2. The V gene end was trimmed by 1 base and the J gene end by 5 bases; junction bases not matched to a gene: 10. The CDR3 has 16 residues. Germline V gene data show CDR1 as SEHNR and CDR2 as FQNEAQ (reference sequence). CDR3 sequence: CASSLGGGGGFDEQYF. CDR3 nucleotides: TGTGCCAGCAGCTTAGGTGGGGGCGGGGGGTTCGACGAGCAGTACTTC.

The DNA for the CDR3 is TGTGCCAGCAGCCCCGGGAGGGCGGCTGCCTACGAGCAGTACTTC. Translated, it gives CASSPGRAAAYEQYF. The V gene is TRBV7-3, the J gene TRBJ2-7; 8 nucleotides match TRBD2. The CDR3 has 15 residues. CDR1 SGHTA and CDR2 FQGTGA come from the germline V gene. V shed 5 bases and J 2 bases; nucleotides not matched to a gene: 8.

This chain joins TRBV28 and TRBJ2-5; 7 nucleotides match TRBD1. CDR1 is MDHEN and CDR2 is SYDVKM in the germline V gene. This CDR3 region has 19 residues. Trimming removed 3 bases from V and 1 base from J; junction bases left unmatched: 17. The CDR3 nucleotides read TGTGCCAGCAGTTTTCCCCTCAGGACAGGTCGGTCCCGCCAAGAGACCCAGTACTTC. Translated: CASSFPLRTGRSRQETQYF.

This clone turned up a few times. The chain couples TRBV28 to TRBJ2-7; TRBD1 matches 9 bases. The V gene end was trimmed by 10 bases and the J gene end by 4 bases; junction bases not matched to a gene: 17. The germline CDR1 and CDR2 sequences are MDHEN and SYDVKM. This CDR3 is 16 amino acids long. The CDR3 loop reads CATRGQGSTVRYEQYF. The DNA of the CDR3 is TGTGCCACCAGGGGACAGGGAAGTACGGTGCGTTACGAGCAGTACTTC.

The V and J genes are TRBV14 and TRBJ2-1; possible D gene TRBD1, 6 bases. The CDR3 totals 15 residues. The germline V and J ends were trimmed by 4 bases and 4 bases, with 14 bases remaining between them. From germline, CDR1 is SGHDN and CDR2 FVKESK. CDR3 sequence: CASSPRTAIYNEQFF. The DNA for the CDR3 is TGTGCCAGCAGCCCCAGGACAGCTATATACAATGAGCAGTTCTTC. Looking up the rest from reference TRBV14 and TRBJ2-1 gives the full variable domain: EAGVTQFPSHSVIEKGQTVTLRCDPISGHDNLYWYRRVMGKEIKFLLHFVKESKQDESGMPNNRFLAERTGGTYSTLKVQPAELEDSGVYFCASSPRTAIYNEQFFGPGTRLTVL.

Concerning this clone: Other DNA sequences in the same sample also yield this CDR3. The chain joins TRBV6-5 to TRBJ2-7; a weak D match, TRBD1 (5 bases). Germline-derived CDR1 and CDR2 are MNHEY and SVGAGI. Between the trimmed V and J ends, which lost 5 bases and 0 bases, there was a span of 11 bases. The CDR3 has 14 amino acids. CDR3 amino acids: CASSVQGSSYEQYF. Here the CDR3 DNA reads TGTGCCAGCAGTGTCCAGGGTAGCTCCTACGAGCAGTACTTC.

The CDR3 region is CAIRIQGSFTDTQYF. CDR3 nucleotides: TGTGCCATCAGGATACAGGGGAGTTTCACAGATACGCAGTATTTT. The V call is TRBV2, the J call TRBJ2-3; 7 bases map to TRBD1. CDR3 length: 15 residues. Germline lookup yields CDR1 SNHLY and CDR2 FYNNEI. The V segment lost 10 bases and the J segment 2 bases; nucleotides outside the gene matches: 12.

CDR3 loop: CASSGTGGPSKNTGELFF. DNA for the CDR3: TGTGCCAGCAGCGGGACAGGGGGCCCTTCTAAGAACACCGGGGAGCTGTTTTTT. The V and J genes are TRBV5-4 and TRBJ2-2; TRBD1 matches 12 bases. V lost 4 bases, J lost 1 base, and 8 bases stayed unmatched. The germline V gene has CDR1 SGHNT and CDR2 YYREEE (reference sequence). The CDR3 loop spans 18 amino acids.

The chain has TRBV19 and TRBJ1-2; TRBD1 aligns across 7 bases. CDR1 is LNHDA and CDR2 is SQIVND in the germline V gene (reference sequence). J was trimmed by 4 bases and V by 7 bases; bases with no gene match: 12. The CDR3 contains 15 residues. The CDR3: CASTLGQASPYGYTF. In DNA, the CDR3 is TGTGCCAGTACCCTTGGACAGGCGAGTCCCTATGGCTACACCTTC.

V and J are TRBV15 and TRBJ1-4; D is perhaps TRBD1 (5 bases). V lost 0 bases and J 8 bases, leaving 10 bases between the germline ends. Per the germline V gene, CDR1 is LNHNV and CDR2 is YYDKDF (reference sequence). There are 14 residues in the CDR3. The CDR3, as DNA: TGTGCCACCAGCAGAGAAGGGGTGAGGGAAAAACTGTTTTTT. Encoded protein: CATSREGVREKLFF.

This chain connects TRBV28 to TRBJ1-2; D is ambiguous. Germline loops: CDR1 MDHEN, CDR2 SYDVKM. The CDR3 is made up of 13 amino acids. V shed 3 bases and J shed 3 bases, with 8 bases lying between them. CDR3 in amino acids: CASSLAADYGYTF. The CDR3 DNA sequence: TGTGCCAGCAGTTTGGCGGCCGACTATGGCTACACCTTC.

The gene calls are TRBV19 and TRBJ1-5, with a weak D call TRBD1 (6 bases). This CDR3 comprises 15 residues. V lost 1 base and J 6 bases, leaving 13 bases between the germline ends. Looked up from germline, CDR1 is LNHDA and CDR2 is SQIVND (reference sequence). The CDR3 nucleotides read TGTGCCAGTAGTATAGCTACAGGGTACGGTCAGCCCCAGCATTTT. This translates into CASSIATGYGQPQHF.

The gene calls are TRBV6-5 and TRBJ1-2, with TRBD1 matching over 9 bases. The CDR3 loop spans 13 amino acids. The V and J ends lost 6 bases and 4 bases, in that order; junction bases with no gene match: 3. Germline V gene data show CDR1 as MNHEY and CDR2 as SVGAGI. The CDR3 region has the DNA TGTGCCAGCAGAACAGGGGGCTTCTATGGCTACACCTTC. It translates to CASRTGGFYGYTF.

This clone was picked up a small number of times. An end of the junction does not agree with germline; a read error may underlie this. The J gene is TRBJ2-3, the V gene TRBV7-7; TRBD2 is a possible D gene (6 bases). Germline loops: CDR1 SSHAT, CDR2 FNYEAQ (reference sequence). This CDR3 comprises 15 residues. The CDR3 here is CASSQTGSNTDTQYF. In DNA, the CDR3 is TGTGCTAGCAGCCAGACCGGGAGTAACACAGATACGCAGTATTTT.

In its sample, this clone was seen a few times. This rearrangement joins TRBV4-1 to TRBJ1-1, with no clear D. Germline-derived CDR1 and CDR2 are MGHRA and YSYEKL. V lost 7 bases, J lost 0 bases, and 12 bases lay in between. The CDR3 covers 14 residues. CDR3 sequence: CASNTRGMNTEAFF. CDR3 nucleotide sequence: TGCGCCAGCAACACCCGAGGGATGAACACTGAAGCTTTCTTT.

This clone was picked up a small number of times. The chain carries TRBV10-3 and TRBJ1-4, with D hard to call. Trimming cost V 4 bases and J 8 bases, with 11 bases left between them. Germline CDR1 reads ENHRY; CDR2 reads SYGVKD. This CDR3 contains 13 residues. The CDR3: CAISVTNGEKLFF. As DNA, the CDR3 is TGTGCCATCAGTGTGACCAACGGGGAAAAACTGTTTTTT.

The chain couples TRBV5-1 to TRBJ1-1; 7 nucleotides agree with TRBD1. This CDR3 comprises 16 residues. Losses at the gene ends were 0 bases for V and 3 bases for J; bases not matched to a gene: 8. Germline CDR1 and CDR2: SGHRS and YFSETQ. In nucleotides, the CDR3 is TGCGCCAGCAGCTTGGGACAGGGATTAACCCACACTGAAGCTTTCTTT. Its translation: CASSLGQGLTHTEAFF.